These 16 T cell receptor beta chains were all obtained from the same sample, sequenced in a study of brain T cells in children with intractable seizures. Sequencing used immunoSEQ multiplex PCR; TCRdb keeps in-frame clones, though not all of them. The table lists about 40,000 clones, more than 80% of them singletons. The sample in question was peripheral blood, obtained at surgery. The origin of the receptors is a girl aged 2-10 years with tuberous sclerosis and intractable seizures.

The rearrangement links TRBV9 to TRBJ2-2; the match to TRBD2 covers 12 bases. Germline CDR1 SGDLS, CDR2 YYNGEE. The CDR3 contains 17 residues. The ends lost 4 bases at V and 2 bases at J; junction bases unmatched: 6. CDR3 residues: CASSTGLAGTNTGELFF. CDR3 DNA sequence: TGTGCCAGCAGCACTGGACTAGCGGGGACTAACACCGGGGAGCTGTTTTTT.

The chain joins TRBV5-4 to TRBJ2-1; 7 nucleotides agree with TRBD1. Germline V gene data show CDR1 as SGHNT and CDR2 as YYREEE (reference sequence). The CDR3 extends over 16 amino acids. J was trimmed by 9 bases and V by 4 bases; bases with no gene match: 16. The CDR3 is CASSDRDSLVHGEQFF. The CDR3 DNA reads as TGTGCCAGCAGCGACCGGGACAGCCTGGTGCACGGTGAGCAGTTCTTC.

The chain carries TRBV5-1 and TRBJ2-7; no definite D call. V gave up 2 bases and J gave up 0 bases, with 12 bases separating them. This CDR3 spans 15 amino acids. The germline V gene has CDR1 SGHRS and CDR2 YFSETQ. The CDR3 DNA reads as TGCGCCAGCAGCTTCATAGACCGACTCTCCTACGAGCAGTACTTC. Its protein is CASSFIDRLSYEQYF.

The genes are TRBV5-8 and TRBJ1-3, with D perhaps matching TRBD1 (6 bases). Per germline, CDR1 SGHTS and CDR2 YDEGEE. CDR3 length: 14 amino acids. V was clipped by 5 bases and J by 0 bases, with 9 bases between them. CDR3 sequence (DNA): TGTGCCAGCAGACCGACAGGCTCTGGAAACACCATATATTTT. Its translation is CASRPTGSGNTIYF.

The V gene is TRBV18, the J gene TRBJ2-3; TRBD1 matches 8 bases. Germline CDR1 reads KGHSH; CDR2 reads LQKENI. The CDR3 has 15 amino acids. Trimming at V came to 2 bases and at J to 2 bases, leaving 3 bases not matched to a gene. DNA of the CDR3: TGTGCCAGCTCACCAGCGGACAGGGTCACAGATACGCAGTATTTT. Protein: CASSPADRVTDTQYF.

This chain links TRBV29-1 with TRBJ1-1; tentative D call: TRBD1 (6 bases). This CDR3 contains 13 residues. Germline loops: CDR1 SQVTM, CDR2 ANQGSEA. V lost 3 bases and J 4 bases, leaving 12 bases between the germline ends. CDR3 residues: CSVEGAGGTEAFF. In DNA form, the CDR3 reads TGCAGCGTTGAGGGGGCCGGAGGCACTGAAGCTTTCTTT.

This clone has only a few counts. V usage is TRBV7-9 and J usage is TRBJ1-6; D is perhaps TRBD1 (5 bases). The CDR3 sequence is 12 residues long. The V gene lost 5 bases and the J gene lost 11 bases, with 10 bases spanning the gap. Germline V gene data show CDR1 as SEHNR and CDR2 as FQNEAQ (reference sequence). The CDR3 region is CASSKDSPPLHF. The CDR3 nucleotides read TGTGCCAGCAGCAAAGACAGCCCACCCCTCCACTTT.

The CDR3 nucleotides read TGTGCCAGCAGCTTAGCGGGTCTCGGCACAGATACGCAGTATTTT. It codes for CASSLAGLGTDTQYF. This chain joins TRBV7-2 and TRBJ2-3; D gene ambiguous. V was pared by 0 bases and J by 1 base, with 8 bases between. CDR1 and CDR2 (germline): SGHTA, FQGNSA. The CDR3 covers 15 residues.

V is TRBV18 and J is TRBJ2-1; D may match TRBD1 or TRBD2 (5 bases each). The CDR3 length is 14 residues. Germline values: CDR1 KGHSH, CDR2 LQKENI. V lost 1 base, J lost 8 bases, and 12 bases lay in between. In DNA, the CDR3 is TGTGCCAGCTCACCACTGGAAAGGGGAGATGAGCAGTTCTTC. Translating it yields CASSPLERGDEQFF.

The chain joins TRBV5-5 to TRBJ1-5; D gene uncertain. The CDR3 covers 13 residues. Germline V CDR1 and CDR2: SGHKS, YYEKEE (reference sequence). Trimming shortened V by 0 bases and J by 7 bases, and 8 bases separated the two germline ends. The CDR3, as DNA: TGTGCCAGCAGCTTGGAAGGGTTCCAGCCCCAGCATTTT. It specifies CASSLEGFQPQHF. Looking up the rest from reference TRBV5-5 and TRBJ1-5 gives the full variable domain: DAGVTQSPTHLIKTRGQQVTLRCSPISGHKSVSWYQQVLGQGPQFIFQYYEKEERGRGNFPDRFSARQFPNYSSELNVNALLLGDSALYLCASSLEGFQPQHFGDGTRLSIL.

V gene TRBV5-1 combines with J gene TRBJ1-2; D is possibly TRBD1 (5 bases). The CDR3 sequence is 14 residues long. The V end was cut by 0 bases, the J end by 4 bases, with 10 bases between. Germline lookup yields CDR1 SGHRS and CDR2 YFSETQ. The CDR3 sequence is CASSLDTTVYGYTF. The CDR3 DNA sequence: TGCGCCAGCAGCTTGGACACGACAGTCTATGGCTACACCTTC.

The chain carries TRBV29-1 and TRBJ1-2, with a weak D call TRBD1 (5 bases). The CDR3 spans 14 residues. Trimming removed 4 bases from V and 5 bases from J, with 17 bases in between. Looked up from germline, CDR1 is SQVTM and CDR2 is ANQGSEA. This CDR3 reads CSVGGRQNPYGYTF. Written as DNA, the CDR3 is TGCAGCGTTGGGGGTAGACAGAATCCATATGGCTACACCTTC.

The rearrangement links TRBV19 to TRBJ2-5; D tentatively reads TRBD1 or TRBD2 (5 bases each). Germline CDR1 and CDR2: LNHDA and SQIVND (reference sequence). V was pared by 2 bases and J by 4 bases, with 11 bases between. CDR3 length: 14 amino acids. In nucleotides, the CDR3 is TGTGCCAGTAGTATACAAGGGGCGGGAGAGACCCAGTACTTC. Translation: CASSIQGAGETQYF.

The J gene is TRBJ2-1, the V gene TRBV20-1; the D gene is possibly TRBD2 (7 bases). This CDR3 has 17 amino acids. V gave up 3 bases and J gave up 2 bases, with 20 bases separating them. CDR1 and CDR2 from the germline V gene are DFQATT and SNEGSKA (reference sequence). The CDR3 protein is CSASRGGLFLAYNEQFF. The CDR3 region has the DNA TGCAGTGCTAGTAGGGGGGGGCTCTTTTTAGCCTACAATGAGCAGTTCTTC.

V usage is TRBV29-1 and J usage is TRBJ1-1, with D unresolved. V lost 7 bases and J lost 0, with 12 bases in between. This CDR3 has 13 residues. CDR1 is SQVTM, CDR2 ANQGSEA, per germline. The CDR3 DNA is TGCAGCGGGGTAAGATTAATGAACACTGAAGCTTTCTTT. The encoded protein is CSGVRLMNTEAFF. The full variable domain, with the rest looked up from reference TRBV29-1 and TRBJ1-1, is SAVISQKPSRDICQRGTSLTIQCQVDSQVTMMFWYRQQPGQSLTLIATANQGSEATYESGFVIDKFPISRPNLTFSTLTVSNMSPEDSSIYLCSGVRLMNTEAFFGQGTRLTVV.

The chain recombines TRBV12-3 or TRBV12-4 with TRBJ1-1, with D uncertain. This CDR3 has 12 amino acids. V lost 1 base and J 4 bases, leaving 4 bases between the germline ends. The CDR3 protein is CASSLVPTEAFF. CDR3 in DNA: TGTGCCAGCAGTTTAGTACCCACTGAAGCTTTCTTT.